These T cell receptor beta chains were read from a single sample in a study of blood T cell repertoires in COVID-19. Data came from immunoSEQ multiplex PCR; TCRdb stores just in-frame clones and leaves some out. The sample has around 190,000 clones, about 75% seen once; the top ten hold around 7.9%. Sequencing used peripheral blood. The source is a woman aged 45 to 65 with active or convalescent COVID-19. The CDR3 runs from the conserved cysteine through the conserved F or W. A D gene is named only where the DNA matches it firmly. Clone size appears in some rows only: once, few, many, or a class for an expanded clone.

d_call	v_call	j_call	clone_size	cdr3_aa	cdr3_nt
NA	TRBV4-3	TRBJ2-6	NA	CASSQEQGSGANVLTF	TGCGCCAGCAGCCAAGAACAGGGATCTGGGGCCAACGTCCTGACTTTC
NA	TRBV3-1/TRBV3-2	TRBJ2-3	NA	CASSLGTSTDTQYF	TGTGCCAGCAGCCTCGGTACTAGCACAGATACGCAGTATTTT
NA	TRBV7-2	TRBJ2-7	NA	CASSLLERTTYEQYF	TGTGCCAGCAGCTTATTGGAGCGGACCACCTACGAGCAGTACTTC
NA	TRBV7-6	TRBJ1-4	many	CASSSTGLPNEKLFF	TGTGCCAGCAGCTCAACGGGATTGCCGAATGAAAAACTGTTTTTT
NA	TRBV15	TRBJ1-2	NA	CATSRLGAPNYGYTF	TGTGCCACCAGCAGACTAGGGGCGCCAAACTATGGCTACACCTTC
NA	TRBV9	TRBJ2-3	NA	CASSVEAIRGDTQYF	TGTGCCAGCAGCGTAGAAGCGATACGAGGAGATACGCAGTATTTT
TRBD2	TRBV24-1	TRBJ2-1	NA	CATSDPSRLAGEGNEQFF	TGTGCCACCAGTGATCCGTCGAGACTAGCGGGAGAGGGGAATGAGCAGTTCTTC
TRBD2	TRBV3-1/TRBV3-2	TRBJ2-3	few	CASSFIAGGPPDTQYF	TGTGCCAGCAGCTTTATAGCGGGGGGGCCCCCAGATACGCAGTATTTT
NA	TRBV29-1	TRBJ2-3	once	CSVGERAGTDTQYF	TGCAGCGTTGGCGAGCGGGCGGGCACAGATACGCAGTATTTT
TRBD1	TRBV4-3	TRBJ2-3	NA	CASSQDEGARKDTQYF	TGCGCCAGCAGCCAAGATGAGGGGGCGCGAAAAGATACGCAGTATTTT
NA	TRBV30	TRBJ1-1	few	CAWIIPSGYSTEAFF	TGTGCCTGGATTATTCCATCCGGTTACAGCACTGAAGCTTTCTTT
NA	TRBV7-2	TRBJ2-3	many	CASSPSTDTQYF	TGTGCCAGCAGCCCTAGCACAGATACGCAGTATTTT
TRBD1	TRBV6-5	TRBJ2-7	few	CASSYGGTGSYEQYF	TGTGCCAGCAGTTACGGCGGGACAGGCTCCTACGAGCAGTACTTC
TRBD2	TRBV5-8	TRBJ2-7	NA	CASSSGRNYEQYF	TGTGCCAGCAGCTCCGGGAGGAACTACGAGCAGTACTTC
TRBD2	TRBV28	TRBJ2-1	NA	CASSPGEREFNEQFF	TGTGCCAGCAGTCCAGGCGAGCGGGAGTTCAATGAGCAGTTCTTC
NA	TRBV19	TRBJ1-2	NA	CASRRLNYGYTF	TGTGCCAGTAGAAGACTTAACTATGGCTACACCTTC
TRBD2	TRBV9	TRBJ2-2	NA	CASTGLARGTGELFF	TGTGCCAGCACAGGGTTAGCGCGGGGGACCGGGGAGCTGTTTTTT
NA	TRBV9	TRBJ1-5	NA	CASSAGGSNQPQHF	TGTGCCAGCAGCGCGGGGGGGAGCAATCAGCCCCAGCATTTT
NA	TRBV19	TRBJ1-1	once	CASSIGRANTEAFF	TGTGCCAGTAGTATCGGCAGGGCGAACACTGAAGCTTTCTTT
TRBD1	TRBV6-5	TRBJ2-1	many	CVGTGEGNEQFF	TGTGTGGGGACAGGGGAAGGCAATGAGCAGTTCTTC
TRBD2	TRBV5-1	TRBJ2-2	NA	CASSLGLAAAGGELFF	TGCGCCAGCAGCTTGGGACTAGCGGCCGCGGGCGGGGAGCTGTTTTTT
NA	TRBV28	TRBJ1-2	NA	CATYREGYGYTF	TGTGCCACATACAGGGAAGGCTATGGCTACACCTTC
TRBD1	TRBV7-9	TRBJ2-2	NA	CASSAHTYRDRVHGELFF	TGTGCCAGCAGCGCCCATACTTACCGGGACAGGGTACACGGGGAGCTGTTTTTT
TRBD1	TRBV3-1/TRBV3-2	TRBJ2-1	once	CASSRGGTGANEQFF	TGTGCCAGCAGCCGAGGGGGGACAGGGGCCAATGAGCAGTTCTTC
NA	TRBV24-1	TRBJ2-3	few	CATSDHRFSTDTQYF	TGTGCCACCAGTGACCACAGGTTTAGCACAGATACGCAGTATTTT
NA	TRBV7-2	TRBJ2-2	NA	CASSLIGGGRTGELFF	TGTGCCAGCAGCTTAATTGGCGGCGGGCGCACCGGGGAGCTGTTTTTT
NA	TRBV5-6	TRBJ1-1	NA	CASSLKQRGAFF	TGTGCCAGCAGCTTGAAACAAAGAGGAGCTTTCTTT
NA	TRBV19	TRBJ2-7	NA	CASSMPQQGEQYF	TGTGCCAGTAGTATGCCCCAGCAGGGCGAGCAGTACTTC
TRBD1	TRBV7-2	TRBJ1-4	few	CASSPFDRVYEKLFF	TGTGCCAGCAGCCCATTTGACAGGGTTTATGAAAAACTGTTTTTT
NA	TRBV12-3/TRBV12-4	TRBJ1-3	NA	CASSLTGNTIYF	TGTGCCAGCAGTTTAACAGGAAACACCATATATTTT
NA	TRBV19	TRBJ1-6	NA	CASNRENSPLHF	TGTGCCAGTAACAGAGAGAATTCACCCCTCCACTTT
NA	TRBV11-3	TRBJ2-7	NA	CASSLGLFHEQYF	TGTGCCAGCAGCTTGGGACTTTTCCACGAGCAGTACTTC
TRBD1	TRBV6-5	TRBJ1-2	NA	CASRSPRGPGVEVF	TGTGCCAGCAGGTCCCCGAGGGGGCCCGGGGTCGAGGTATTC
TRBD2	TRBV7-2	TRBJ2-5	NA	CASSLGRGGLSGETQYF	TGTGCCAGCAGCTTAGGGCGGGGGGGCCTCTCCGGGGAGACCCAGTACTTC
TRBD2	TRBV4-2	TRBJ2-1	NA	CASSQEAGTSRNEQFF	TGTGCCAGCAGCCAAGAAGCGGGGACTAGTAGGAATGAGCAGTTCTTC
TRBD1	TRBV6-2/TRBV6-3	TRBJ1-2	NA	CASSGSGTGEHRGGYTF	TGTGCCAGCAGTGGATCCGGGACAGGGGAACACAGGGGTGGCTACACCTTC
NA	TRBV11-2	TRBJ2-7	NA	CASSLGTLSYEQYF	TGTGCCAGCAGCTTAGGCACTCTTTCCTACGAGCAGTACTTC
NA	TRBV2	TRBJ2-2	NA	CASSEIRGTIAGELFF	TGTGCCAGCAGTGAAATAAGGGGAACGATCGCCGGGGAGCTGTTTTTT
TRBD2	TRBV5-1	TRBJ2-3	NA	CASSGLAGGIADTQYF	TGCGCCAGCAGCGGGTTAGCGGGGGGGATAGCAGATACGCAGTATTTT